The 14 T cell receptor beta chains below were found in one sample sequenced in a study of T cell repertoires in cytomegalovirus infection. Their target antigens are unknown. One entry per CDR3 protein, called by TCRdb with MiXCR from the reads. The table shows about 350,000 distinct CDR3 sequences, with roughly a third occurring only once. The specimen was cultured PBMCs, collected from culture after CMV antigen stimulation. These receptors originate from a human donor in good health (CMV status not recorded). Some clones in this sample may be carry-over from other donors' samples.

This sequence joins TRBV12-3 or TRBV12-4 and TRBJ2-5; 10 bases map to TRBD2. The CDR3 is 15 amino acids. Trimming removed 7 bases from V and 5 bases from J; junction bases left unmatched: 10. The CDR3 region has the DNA TGTGCCAGCAAACTAGCGGGACTGCCTTTCGAGACCCAGTACTTC. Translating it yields CASKLAGLPFETQYF.

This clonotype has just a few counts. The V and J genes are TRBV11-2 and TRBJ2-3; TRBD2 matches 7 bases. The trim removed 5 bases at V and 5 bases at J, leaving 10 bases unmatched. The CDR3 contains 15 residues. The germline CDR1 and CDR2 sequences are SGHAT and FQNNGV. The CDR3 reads CASSQNPQRGDTQYF. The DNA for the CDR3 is TGTGCCAGCAGCCAAAATCCTCAGCGGGGAGATACGCAGTATTTT.

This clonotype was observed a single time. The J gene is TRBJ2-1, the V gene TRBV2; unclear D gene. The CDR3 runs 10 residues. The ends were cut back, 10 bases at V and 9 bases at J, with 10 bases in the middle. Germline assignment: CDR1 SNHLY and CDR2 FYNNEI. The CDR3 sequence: CATSRGEQFF. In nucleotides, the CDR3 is TGTGCCACCTCCCGAGGTGAGCAGTTCTTC.

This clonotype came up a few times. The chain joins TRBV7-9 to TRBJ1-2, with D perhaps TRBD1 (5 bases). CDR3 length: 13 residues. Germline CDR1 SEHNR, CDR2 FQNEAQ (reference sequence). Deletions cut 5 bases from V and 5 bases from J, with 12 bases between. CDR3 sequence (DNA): TGTGCCAGCAGCCGGGAGACAGTTTATGGCTACACCTTC. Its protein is CASSRETVYGYTF.

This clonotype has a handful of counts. The CDR3 DNA sequence: TGCAGCTTCCAGGTGGGAACAGGGGGGGGCTATGGCTACACCTTC. Translation gives CSFQVGTGGGYGYTF. This chain connects TRBV29-1 to TRBJ1-2; 8 positions match TRBD1. Germline CDR1 is SQVTM and CDR2 is ANQGSEA. The V and J ends lost 8 bases and 4 bases, in that order; junction bases with no gene match: 15. CDR3 length: 15 amino acids.

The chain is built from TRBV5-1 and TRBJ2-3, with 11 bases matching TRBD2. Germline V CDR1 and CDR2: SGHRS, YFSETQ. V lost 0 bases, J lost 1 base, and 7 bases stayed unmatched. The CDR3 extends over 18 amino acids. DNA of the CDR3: TGCGCCAGCAGCTTGGGGTTAGCGGGAGGGCCGGGCACAGATACGCAGTATTTT. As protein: CASSLGLAGGPGTDTQYF.

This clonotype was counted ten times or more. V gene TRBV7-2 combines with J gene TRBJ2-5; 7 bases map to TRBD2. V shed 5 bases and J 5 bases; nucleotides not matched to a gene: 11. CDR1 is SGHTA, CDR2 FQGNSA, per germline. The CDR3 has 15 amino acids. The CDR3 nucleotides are TGTGCCAGCAGCCGAAGCGGGGCCTTGGGGGAGACCCAGTACTTC. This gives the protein CASSRSGALGETQYF.

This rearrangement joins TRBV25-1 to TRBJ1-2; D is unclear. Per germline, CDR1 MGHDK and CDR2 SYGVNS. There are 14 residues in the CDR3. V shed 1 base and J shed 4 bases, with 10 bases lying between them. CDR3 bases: TGTGCCAGCAGTGAATCGGGCGGGTTCTATGGCTACACCTTC. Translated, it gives CASSESGGFYGYTF.

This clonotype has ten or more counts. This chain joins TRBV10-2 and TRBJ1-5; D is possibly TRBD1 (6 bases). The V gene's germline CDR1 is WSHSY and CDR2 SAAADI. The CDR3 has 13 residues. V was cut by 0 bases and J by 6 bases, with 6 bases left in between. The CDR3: CASSESQGQPQHF. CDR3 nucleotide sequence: TGCGCCAGCAGTGAGTCACAGGGTCAGCCCCAGCATTTT.

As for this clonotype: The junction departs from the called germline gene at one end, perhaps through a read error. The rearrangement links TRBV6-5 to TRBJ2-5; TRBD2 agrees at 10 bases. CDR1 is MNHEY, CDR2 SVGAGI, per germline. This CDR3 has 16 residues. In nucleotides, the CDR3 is TGTGACAGCAGTTACGCCGGACTAGCGGCCCAAGAGACCCAGTACTTC. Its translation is CDSSYAGLAAQETQYF.

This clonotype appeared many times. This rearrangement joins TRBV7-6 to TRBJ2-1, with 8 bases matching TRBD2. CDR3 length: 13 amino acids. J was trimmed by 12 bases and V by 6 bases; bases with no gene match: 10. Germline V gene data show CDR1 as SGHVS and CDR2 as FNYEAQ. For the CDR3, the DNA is TGTGCCAGCAGTCCGGCGGGGGGAGAGGCGCAGTTCTTC. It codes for CASSPAGGEAQFF.

CDR3 nucleotide sequence: TGTGCCAGTAGTACCATTAGACAGGGTAGCAATCAGCCCCAGCATTTT. It specifies CASSTIRQGSNQPQHF. The V gene is TRBV19, the J gene TRBJ1-5; 7 bases agree with TRBD1. In germline, CDR1 is LNHDA, CDR2 SQIVND (reference sequence). The J segment lost 0 bases and the V segment lost 4 bases, leaving 6 bases of the junction unmatched. CDR3 size: 16 residues.

The CDR3 protein is CASSIMRQLSSYNEQFF. CDR3 bases: TGTGCCAGTAGTATAATGCGGCAGTTGAGCTCCTACAATGAGCAGTTCTTC. J is TRBJ2-1 and V is TRBV19, with unresolved D. The CDR3 has 17 amino acids. Germline CDR1 and CDR2: LNHDA and SQIVND (reference sequence). V lost 2 bases and J lost 0, with 14 bases in between. Full variable domain (rest looked up from reference TRBV19 and TRBJ2-1): DGGITQSPKYLFRKEGQNVTLSCEQNLNHDAMYWYRQDPGQGLRLIYYSQIVNDFQKGDIAEGYSVSREKKESFPLTVTSAQKNPTAFYLCASSIMRQLSSYNEQFFGPGTRLTVL.

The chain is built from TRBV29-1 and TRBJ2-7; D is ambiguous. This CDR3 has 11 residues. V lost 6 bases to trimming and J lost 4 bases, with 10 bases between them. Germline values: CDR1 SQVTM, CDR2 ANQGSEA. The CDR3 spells CSVIDPYEQYF. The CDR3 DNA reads TGCAGCGTAATAGACCCATACGAGCAGTACTTC.